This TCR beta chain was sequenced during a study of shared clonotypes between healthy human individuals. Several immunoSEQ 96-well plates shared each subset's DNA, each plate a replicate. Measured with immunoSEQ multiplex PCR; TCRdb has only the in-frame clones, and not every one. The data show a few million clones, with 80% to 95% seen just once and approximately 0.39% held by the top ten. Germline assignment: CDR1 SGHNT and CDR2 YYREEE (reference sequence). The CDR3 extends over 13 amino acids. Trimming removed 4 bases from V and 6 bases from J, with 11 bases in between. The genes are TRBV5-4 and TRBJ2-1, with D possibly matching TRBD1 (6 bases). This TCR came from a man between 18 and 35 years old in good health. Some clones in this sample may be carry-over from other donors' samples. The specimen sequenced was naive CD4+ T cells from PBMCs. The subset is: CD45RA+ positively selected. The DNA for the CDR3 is TGTGCCAGCAGCCGTGGACAGCCCAATGAGCAGTTCTTC. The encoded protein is CASSRGQPNEQFF.